This T cell receptor beta chain was captured by sequencing in a study of cytomegalovirus exposure and HLA in healthy donors (dated by TCRdb to about 2017). Describing the broader study: In an earlier analysis of roughly 590 of the donors, 276 Gb of sequence data and 90 million to 130 million unique TCR beta sequences from roughly 190 million T cells were reported. In a later analysis, previously published TCR beta repertoires from 500 to 750 donors were re-analyzed and high-resolution HLA genotyping was added so that TCR occurrence patterns could be studied. Both class I and class II loci were covered by HLA typing, at four-digit resolution. In an earlier analysis of 500 to 650 of the donors, high-throughput TCR beta sequencing was used to judge whether each TCR beta V gene segment behaved as functional or pseudogenic. To predict cytomegalovirus infection status, the study combined high-throughput TCR immunosequencing, statistical association of individual TCRs with disease status, and machine learning. Several DR-DQ haplotypes were handled as single units for association and clustering, since linkage in the cohort was strong. The later analysis used no new phenotypic data to find candidate immune exposures, relying instead on TCR beta sequences and their occurrence across donors. A later genetic analysis used genome-wide SNP genotypes for about 60% of the roughly 670 donors, treating that subset as a discovery cohort. Along with the approximately 650-subject first cohort, a separate validation cohort of over 90 different subjects was used. Donor age, sex, ethnicity and CMV serostatus were collected together with the repertoire data. The study was designed to test whether signatures of past pathogen exposure could be identified by cataloging public T cell receptors. Approximately 330 gigabases of sequencing data and approximately 92 million unique TCR sequences made up an early release that covered approximately 700 HLA-typed donors. Of the 300 to 450 genotyped donors, about 80% fell in the genetic ancestry cluster associated with self-reported Caucasian donors. The number of typed donors differed by locus: roughly 629-630 for A, B, C, DRB1 and DQB1; approximately 540 for DQA1; approximately 600 for DPA1; and 400 to 480 for DPB1. The T cell repertoires of around 670 subjects were profiled by immunosequencing and related to cytomegalovirus serostatus. Across some 400 genotyped donors of the cohort, an average of roughly 200,000 unique TCR beta nucleotide sequences per donor were sequenced, and roughly 17% of those sequences were non-productive. All discovery cohort repertoires had been generated on a single sequencing platform. Study-wide findings and limitations: Correlated functional status among segregating V segments might reflect linkage disequilibrium, but an unknown experimental factor could not be ruled out. A few of the identified cytomegalovirus-associated TCR beta chains were confirmed in vitro to be specific for cytomegalovirus antigens. A later analysis associated about 16,000 TCR beta sequences with specific HLA alleles at a false discovery rate of 0.05. Assigning TCR associations to individual alleles was difficult when HLA alleles, especially DR and DQ, strongly co-occurred. In an earlier analysis of some 550 of the donors, most TCR beta V segments were observed in productive rearrangements about 87% or about 30% of the time, broadly matching IMGT annotations. Because HLA typing was unavailable for some donors at each locus, only the typed subset was used in association tests. In a later analysis, HLA-associated TCR beta chains showed more clonal expansion and lower generation probabilities than non-associated chains that were equally common. A later genetic analysis associated a missense DCLRE1C variant with V-gene and J-gene trimming of TCR beta chains, and an independent cohort replicated the association. In this cohort, only TCR beta chains were sequenced, and detectable features were limited by the absence of alpha or paired-chain data. According to a later genetic analysis, donors in an Asian-associated ancestry cluster had fewer N-insertions in productive TCRs than the roughly 660-donor mean. In a later analysis, the rate of TCR association differed among HLA loci, with DRB1 alleles having the most associated TCRs and HLA-C alleles having the fewest. A cluster of highly shared sequence variants was judged likely to be a technical artifact of the sequencing pipeline. The presence/absence analyses assumed that sequencing depth was roughly uniform across donors, and that assumption may not be true. A further reported finding was that TCR beta sequences accurately predicted the HLA-A and HLA-B alleles for most subjects in the first cohort. In the study, some 180 TCR beta chains were listed as associated with cytomegalovirus. Some IMGT-functional V segments, including TRBV6-2 and TRBV6-3, could not be told apart with the 87-base-pair reads, so those segments were excluded. Several of the top co-occurrence clusters appeared to be linked to parvovirus B19, influenza, CMV and Epstein-Barr virus, according to a later analysis. Because counts were too low, about 18 rarely observed V segments, including chromosome 9 orphons, were excluded from the earlier analysis of several hundred of the donors. Most TCR sequences were seen in very few donors, while some public TCRs were found in many individuals. Immune exposure information for the cohort was limited to CMV serostatus. Most CMV-associated TCR beta chains appeared to be HLA-restricted in a later analysis, and the HLA associations seemed to be driven largely by CMV exposure. The classifier was reported to diagnose cytomegalovirus status with high specificity and sensitivity in both the original cohort and the validation cohort. The authors suggested that the approach could potentially be generalized to other disease states and immunological phenotypes.

From a lookup of the germline V gene (reference sequence), CDR1 and CDR2 are LNHNV and YYDKDF. The CDR3 measures 16 amino acids from cysteine to phenylalanine. This entry keeps only the CDR3 DNA: 48 bases, framed from base 1. The junction shows trimming of 3 bases on V and 4 bases on J, plus 18 bases between the germline ends. For this clone: The specificity of this receptor is unknown. Within one base of it there is no much larger clone, and no base qualities were kept.

The cohort consisted of fewer than 700 healthy bone marrow donors. At the time of sampling, every cohort member was nominally healthy, though immune exposures that went unrecorded were likely present. The donor was CMV seronegative and belonged to the group of 352 seronegative cohort members. A peripheral blood sample was provided by each donor, and peripheral blood mononuclear cells were used for TCR beta sequencing. Genomic DNA was extracted from the blood cell samples with the Qiagen DNeasy Blood Extraction Kit. Libraries were constructed by the immunoSEQ multiplex PCR assay. For the multiplex PCR, a mixture combining 60 forward primers for TCR Vbeta segments and 13 reverse primers for TCR Jbeta segments was used. The CDR3 region of rearranged TCR beta genes was amplified from genomic DNA with a multiplex PCR assay. On the Illumina HiSeq System, the amplified TCR beta libraries were sequenced as 87-base-pair reads. Processing in the source paper ran as follows. A later analysis counted about 82 million unique TCR beta chains across the 550 to 750 repertoires, and 10 million to 12 million of these chains were shared by at least two donors. Raw reads were error-corrected and collapsed into unique sequences by a nearest-neighbor algorithm in which closely related sequences were merged to remove PCR and sequencing errors. To assign V, D and J gene segments, CDR3 sequences were aligned to IMGT reference sequences. For a sequence to be retained, a match of at least six nucleotides was required to both a V gene segment and a J gene segment. A rearrangement was called productive if the CDR3 had no stop codons and remained in frame with V and J, and every other rearrangement was called non-productive. Following IMGT convention, CDR3 was defined as the stretch from the second conserved V-encoded cysteine to the conserved J-encoded phenylalanine. Sequences without an unambiguous match to a single V gene segment were excluded from the earlier analysis of 450 to 650 of the donors. An earlier analysis of approximately 590 of the donors called V segments functional above 56.7% productive rearrangements and segregating when the between-donor standard deviation exceeded 5%. A statistical classification framework was built for diagnosing cytomegalovirus status from the catalog of TCR beta chain sequences. In a later analysis, V and J genes were assigned by comparing TCR nucleotide sequences against IMGT/GENE-DB human TR gene sequences. Using the TCRdist pipeline, a later analysis assigned CDR3 sequences along with most-parsimonious VDJ recombination scenarios. A later analysis defined each TCR beta chain by its CDR3 amino acid sequence plus V-gene family, and excluded reads lacking a unique V-gene family. A later analysis removed several hundred highly shared, low-generation-probability nucleotide sequences to deal with suspected cross-contamination and a sequencing artifact. In a later analysis, a clonal expansion index for each public chain was calculated from normalized within-repertoire ranks of inferred template counts. Generation probabilities in a later analysis came from a VDJ recombination model fitted to out-of-frame rearrangements, and those results were checked against IGoR. A later analysis scored TCR-TCR, TCR-HLA and TCR-CMV co-occurrence with hypergeometric tests, applying a repertoire-size bias correction to TCR pairs. False discovery rates were estimated in a later analysis by permuting HLA or CMV assignments 20 times. In a later analysis, co-occurring TCRs were grouped using DBSCAN, with TCRdist sequence similarity added in when clustering inside HLA-allele-positive subsets. For co-occurrence clustering, repertoires with fewer than 30,000 or more than 120,000 public chains were excluded, along with roughly 5 repertoires with anomalous nucleotide sharing. TCRdb re-hosts the immuneACCESS table, in-frame sequences only. Its copies lack some clones; in the studies checked, an unresolved V gene accounts for under half of them, and the cause for the rest is not known. D and trimming were read from the DNA, whereas the V and J calls and clone size are those reported in that table. For this sample the table gives 150,000 or so clones, of which around two thirds were detected only once. Of the sample, 1.6% falls within the top ten clones.

This clonotype originated in a woman aged 18-29 years in good health and CMV-seronegative. The rearranged segments are TRBV15 and TRBJ1-1; the D gene identity is not certain. Sequenced sample: PBMCs. For the CDR3, the sequence is CATSRSETVRSTEAFF. The nucleotides read TGTGCCACCAGCAGGTCTGAGACCGTTAGGAGCACTGAAGCTTTCTTT.